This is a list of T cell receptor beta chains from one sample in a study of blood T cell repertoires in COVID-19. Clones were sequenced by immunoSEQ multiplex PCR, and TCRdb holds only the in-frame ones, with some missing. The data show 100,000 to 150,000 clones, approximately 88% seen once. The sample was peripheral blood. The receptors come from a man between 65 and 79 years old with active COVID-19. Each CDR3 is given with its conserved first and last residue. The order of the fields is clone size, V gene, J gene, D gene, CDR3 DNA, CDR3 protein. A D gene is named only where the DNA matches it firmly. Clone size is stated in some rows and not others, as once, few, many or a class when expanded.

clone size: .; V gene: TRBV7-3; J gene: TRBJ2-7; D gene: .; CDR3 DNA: TGTGCCAGCAGCTTAACGGTCCTAGACGAGCAGTACTTC; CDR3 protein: CASSLTVLDEQYF
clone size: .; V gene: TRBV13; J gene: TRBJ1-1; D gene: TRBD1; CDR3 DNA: TGTGCCAGCAGCTCCTTCACAGGGGGCCGAACTGAAGCTTTCTTT; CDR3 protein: CASSSFTGGRTEAFF
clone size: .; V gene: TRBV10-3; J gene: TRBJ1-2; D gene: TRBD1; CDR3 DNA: TGTGCCATCACTCAGGACAGGGCCGGATTTGGCTACACCTTC; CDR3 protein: CAITQDRAGFGYTF
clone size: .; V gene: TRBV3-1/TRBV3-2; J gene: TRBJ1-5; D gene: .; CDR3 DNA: TGTGCCAGCAGCTCTGCGGGGGGCCACAGCAATCAGCCCCAGCATTTT; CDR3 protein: CASSSAGGHSNQPQHF
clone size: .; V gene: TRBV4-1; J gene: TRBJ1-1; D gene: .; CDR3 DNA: TGCGCCAGCAGCCAAAGTCTGGGGAGTCTGAACACTGAAGCTTTCTTT; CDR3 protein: CASSQSLGSLNTEAFF
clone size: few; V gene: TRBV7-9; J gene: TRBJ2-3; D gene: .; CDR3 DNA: TGTGCCAGCAGCTTAGGGGCAGGGGCAACTAAGACAGATACGCAGTATTTT; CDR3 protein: CASSLGAGATKTDTQYF
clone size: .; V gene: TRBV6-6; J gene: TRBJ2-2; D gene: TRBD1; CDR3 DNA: TGTGCCAGCGGTCCTTATGGACAGGGGAAGAGGACCGGGGAGCTGTTTTTT; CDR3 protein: CASGPYGQGKRTGELFF
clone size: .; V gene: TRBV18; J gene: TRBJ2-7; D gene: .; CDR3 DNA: TGTGCCAGCTCACCTGGCCTAGCGACGTACGAGCAGTACTTC; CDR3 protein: CASSPGLATYEQYF
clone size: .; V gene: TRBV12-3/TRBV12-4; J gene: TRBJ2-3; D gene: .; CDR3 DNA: TGTGCCAGCACCCTTGCAGATACGCAGTATTTT; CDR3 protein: CASTLADTQYF
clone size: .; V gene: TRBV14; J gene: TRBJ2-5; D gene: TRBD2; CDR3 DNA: TGTGCCAGCAGCCAAGAACTGTTGGCGGGAGGGGTGGAGACCCAGTACTTC; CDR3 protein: CASSQELLAGGVETQYF
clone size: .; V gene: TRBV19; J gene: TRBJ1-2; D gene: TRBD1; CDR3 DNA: TGTGCCAGTAGTTTCGACAGGGTGGACTATGGCTACACCTTC; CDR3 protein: CASSFDRVDYGYTF
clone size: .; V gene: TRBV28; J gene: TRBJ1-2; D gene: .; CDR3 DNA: TGTGCCAGCACCAGGACTGGGAACTATGGCTACACCTTC; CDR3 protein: CASTRTGNYGYTF
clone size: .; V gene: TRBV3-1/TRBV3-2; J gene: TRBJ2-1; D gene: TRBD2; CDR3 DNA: TGTGCCAGCAGCCTTACCGGACTAGGCGATGAGCAGTTCTTC; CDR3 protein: CASSLTGLGDEQFF
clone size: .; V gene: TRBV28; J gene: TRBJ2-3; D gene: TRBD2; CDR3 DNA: TGTGCCAGCACCCCGGGGGGGCGCGGGACAGATACGCAGTATTTT; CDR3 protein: CASTPGGRGTDTQYF
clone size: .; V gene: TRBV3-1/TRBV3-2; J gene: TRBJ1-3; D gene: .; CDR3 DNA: TGTGCCAGCAGCCCAATAGTGGGGGGTGGAAACACCATATATTTT; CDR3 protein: CASSPIVGGGNTIYF
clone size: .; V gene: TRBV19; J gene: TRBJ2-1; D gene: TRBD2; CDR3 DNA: TGTGCCAGTAGAAACCCGGGACTAGCCGCCCATGAGCAGTTCTTC; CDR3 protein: CASRNPGLAAHEQFF
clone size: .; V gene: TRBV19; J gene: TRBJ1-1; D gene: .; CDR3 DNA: TGTGCCAGTAGTATCGGGGGGGTAGCTGAAGCTTTCTTT; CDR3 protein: CASSIGGVAEAFF
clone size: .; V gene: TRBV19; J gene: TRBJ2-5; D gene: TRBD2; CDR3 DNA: TGTGCCAGCCGCGGGACTAGCGGGAGGGCCGGTTTTGAGACCCAGTACTTC; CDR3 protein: CASRGTSGRAGFETQYF
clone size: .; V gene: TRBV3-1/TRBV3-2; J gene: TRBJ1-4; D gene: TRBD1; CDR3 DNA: TGTGCCAGCAGCCGGGGGACAGGTAATGAAAAACTGTTTTTT; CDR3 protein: CASSRGTGNEKLFF
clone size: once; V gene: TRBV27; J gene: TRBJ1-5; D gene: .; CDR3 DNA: TGTGCCAGCAGTCCGGGACTGGGATTAAATCAGCCCCAGCATTTT; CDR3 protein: CASSPGLGLNQPQHF
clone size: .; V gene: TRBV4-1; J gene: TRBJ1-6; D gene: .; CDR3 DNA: TGCGCCAGCAGCCAAGTTCAGGGTATCTCACCCCTCCACTTT; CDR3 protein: CASSQVQGISPLHF
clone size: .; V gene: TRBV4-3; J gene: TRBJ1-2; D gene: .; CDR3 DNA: TGCGCCAGCAGCCAAGATTACAGCATCTATGGCTACACCTTC; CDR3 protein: CASSQDYSIYGYTF
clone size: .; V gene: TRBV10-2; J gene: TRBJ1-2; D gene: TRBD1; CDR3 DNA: TGCGCCAGCAGTGAGAAACAGGGGTGGTACTATGGCTACACCTTC; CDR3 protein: CASSEKQGWYYGYTF
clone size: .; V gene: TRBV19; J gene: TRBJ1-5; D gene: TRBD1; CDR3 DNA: TGTGCCTCGGGACAGGGCTACAATCAGCCCCAGCATTTT; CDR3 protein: CASGQGYNQPQHF
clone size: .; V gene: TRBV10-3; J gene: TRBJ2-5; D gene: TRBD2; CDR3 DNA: TGTGCCATCAGTGAGTCCTACAGCGGGAGTGAGACCCAGTACTTC; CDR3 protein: CAISESYSGSETQYF
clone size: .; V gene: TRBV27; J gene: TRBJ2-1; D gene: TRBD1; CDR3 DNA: TGTGCCAGCAGTTTGACAGGGAGTGAGTACAATGAGCAGTTCTTC; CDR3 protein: CASSLTGSEYNEQFF